One and the same sample provided the 23 T cell receptor beta chains below, sequenced in a study of cytomegalovirus exposure and HLA in healthy donors. Clones were sequenced by immunoSEQ multiplex PCR, and TCRdb holds only the in-frame ones, with some missing. The sample carries approximately 160,000 clones, around nine tenths recorded once. The sequenced material came from PBMCs. These receptors all come from a man aged 18 to 30 in good health and CMV-seropositive.

This rearrangement joins TRBV5-1 to TRBJ2-3, with 8 bases fitting TRBD2. Germline CDR1 and CDR2: SGHRS and YFSETQ. V lost 4 bases, J lost 2 bases, and 9 bases stayed unmatched. The CDR3 extends over 16 amino acids. The CDR3 reads CASSPYPTSATDTQYF. The CDR3 DNA reads TGCGCCAGCAGCCCATACCCGACTAGCGCCACAGATACGCAGTATTTT.

This clone was seen at least ten times. This chain uses TRBV14 with TRBJ1-4; 11 bases match TRBD1. The CDR3 covers 17 residues. The trim removed 2 bases at V and 7 bases at J, leaving 9 bases unmatched. Germline V gives CDR1 SGHDN, CDR2 FVKESK. In DNA, the CDR3 is TGTGCCAGCAGCCAACTCCGGGACAGGGGGGTCGGTGAAAAACTGTTTTTT. This encodes CASSQLRDRGVGEKLFF.

This clone appeared a few times. V is TRBV18 and J is TRBJ1-2; D unresolved. V lost 2 bases to trimming and J lost 4 bases, with 8 bases between them. The germline V gene encodes CDR1 KGHSH and CDR2 LQKENI. This CDR3 is built from 13 residues. CDR3 sequence reads: CASSPEESYGYTF. CDR3 DNA: TGTGCCAGCTCACCAGAGGAATCCTATGGCTACACCTTC.

The chain recombines TRBV5-1 with TRBJ2-3; maybe TRBD1 (7 bases). There are 16 residues in the CDR3. Germline V lookup: CDR1 SGHRS, CDR2 YFSETQ. The ends were cut back, 4 bases at V and 0 bases at J, with 15 bases in the middle. CDR3 sequence reads: CASSRGPGASTDTQYF. The CDR3 DNA follows: TGCGCCAGCAGCAGGGGGCCGGGGGCCAGCACAGATACGCAGTATTTT. The full variable domain, completed using reference TRBV5-1 and TRBJ2-3, is KAGVTQTPRYLIKTRGQQVTLSCSPISGHRSVSWYQQTPGQGLQFLFEYFSETQRNKGNFPGRFSGRQFSNSRSEMNVSTLELGDSALYLCASSRGPGASTDTQYFGPGTRLTVL.

The CDR3 nucleotides are TGTGCCAGCAGCTTGGCCCCGAGACTGAGCTCCTACGAGCAGTACTTC. Amino acid sequence: CASSLAPRLSSYEQYF. This chain uses TRBV5-4 with TRBJ2-7, with D uncertain. The V end was cut by 0 bases, the J end by 0 bases, with 13 bases between. Germline V gene sequence: CDR1 SGHNT, CDR2 YYREEE (reference sequence). The CDR3 has 16 residues.

The V gene is TRBV7-3, the J gene TRBJ2-1; 7 bases align to TRBD2. Trimming removed 2 bases from V and 6 bases from J; junction bases left unmatched: 4. Germline-derived CDR1 and CDR2 are SGHTA and FQGTGA. The CDR3 covers 14 residues. The CDR3 sequence: CASSLAGDFNEQFF. The CDR3 DNA is TGTGCCAGCAGCTTAGCGGGAGATTTCAATGAGCAGTTCTTC.

The chain links TRBV18 to TRBJ2-3; no clear D. Germline V gene lookup returns CDR1 KGHSH and CDR2 LQKENI. V gave up 3 bases and J gave up 1 base, with 23 bases separating them. This CDR3 has 19 amino acids. CDR3 in DNA: TGTGCCAGCTCACCTACCACCCAAAAGACAAGGTTCGGCACAGATACGCAGTATTTT. As protein: CASSPTTQKTRFGTDTQYF.

The chain is built from TRBV25-1 and TRBJ1-3; D is unclear. Trimming took off 9 bases at V and 4 bases at J, with 16 bases between the two ends. The CDR3 is 14 residues long. Germline V CDR1 and CDR2: MGHDK, SYGVNS. The CDR3 sequence: CARTRIGSGNTIYF. CDR3 DNA: TGTGCCAGGACTAGAATAGGGTCGGGAAACACCATATATTTT.

CDR3 DNA: TGTGCCAGCAGCTCAGGGACAGGGCCCGAGGACCAGCATTTT. The encoded protein is CASSSGTGPEDQHF. The chain combines TRBV11-2 with TRBJ1-5; the match to TRBD1 covers 9 bases. CDR3 size: 14 residues. CDR1 and CDR2 (germline): SGHAT, FQNNGV. J was trimmed by 12 bases and V by 4 bases; bases with no gene match: 10.

The gene calls are TRBV4-2 and TRBJ2-1; 12 bases align to TRBD2. Germline CDR1 is LGHNA and CDR2 is YNFKEQ. The CDR3 loop spans 19 amino acids. V shed 0 bases, J shed 6 bases, and the junction held 12 bases outside the gene matches. In nucleotides, the CDR3 is TGTGCCAGCAGCCAAGAAGGGGCTAGCGGGAGGGCCGGGAGCAATGAGCAGTTCTTC. Translation gives CASSQEGASGRAGSNEQFF.

V gene TRBV7-6 combines with J gene TRBJ1-2; 11 nucleotides align to TRBD1. Losses at the gene ends were 5 bases for V and 6 bases for J; bases not matched to a gene: 8. Germline CDR1 is SGHVS and CDR2 is FNYEAQ. CDR3 length equals 15 residues. CDR3 DNA: TGTGCCAGCAGCCCAGGACAGGGGGCGAAAGATGGCTACACCTTC. Translated: CASSPGQGAKDGYTF.

This CDR3 reads CASRTDRVGETQYF. The CDR3 nucleotides are TGTGCCAGCCGCACAGACAGGGTAGGAGAGACCCAGTACTTC. The rearrangement links TRBV25-1 to TRBJ2-5; 7 bases align to TRBD1. V lost 8 bases to trimming and J lost 4 bases; unmatched junction nucleotides: 10. Germline V gene lookup returns CDR1 MGHDK and CDR2 SYGVNS. The CDR3 length is 14 residues.

In this sample, this clone turned up a few times. V and J are TRBV18 and TRBJ1-2; possible D gene TRBD1, 6 bases. Germline loops: CDR1 KGHSH, CDR2 LQKENI. CDR3 size: 15 residues. Trimming shortened V by 5 bases and J by 1 base, and 14 bases separated the two germline ends. The CDR3 spells CASSADSGDNYGYTF. The CDR3 nucleotides are TGTGCCAGCTCAGCGGACAGTGGGGATAACTATGGCTACACCTTC.

The V call is TRBV25-1, the J call TRBJ2-5; D call uncertain. The CDR3 totals 12 residues. CDR1 is MGHDK and CDR2 is SYGVNS in the germline V gene. Trimming cost V 2 bases and J 3 bases, with 4 bases left between them. The CDR3 loop reads CASSEQKETQYF. In nucleotides, the CDR3 is TGTGCCAGCAGTGAACAAAAAGAGACCCAGTACTTC.

The chain employs TRBV28 and TRBJ1-1; tentative D call: TRBD1 (5 bases). CDR3 length: 12 amino acids. Germline CDR1 reads MDHEN; CDR2 reads SYDVKM. The V gene lost 5 bases and the J gene lost 8 bases, with 12 bases spanning the gap. The CDR3: CASSHTGVEAFF. The CDR3 DNA reads TGTGCCAGCAGTCATACGGGGGTCGAAGCTTTCTTT.

The chain recombines TRBV6-4 with TRBJ1-5; D unclear. Germline assignment: CDR1 MRHNA and CDR2 SNTAGT. V was cut by 0 bases and J by 7 bases, with 7 bases left in between. The CDR3 runs to 13 residues. The CDR3 DNA follows: TGTGCCAGCAGTGACTCGTCCGGGCAGCCCCAGCATTTT. Protein sequence: CASSDSSGQPQHF.

The rearrangement uses TRBV11-2 and TRBJ2-1; TRBD2 matches at 8 bases. V was clipped by 3 bases and J by 3 bases; unmatched bases: 1. The germline V gene has CDR1 SGHAT and CDR2 FQNNGV. CDR3 length equals 14 residues. Written as DNA, the CDR3 is TGTGCCAGCAGCTTTAGCGGGATCTACAATGAGCAGTTCTTC. Amino acids: CASSFSGIYNEQFF.

This clone showed up just a few times. The chain has TRBV4-1 and TRBJ2-7; 9 positions match TRBD1. The CDR3 loop spans 13 amino acids. The germline CDR1 and CDR2 sequences are MGHRA and YSYEKL. J lost 3 bases, V lost 8 bases, and 5 bases had no gene match. The CDR3 spells CASRGTGLYEQYF. In DNA, the CDR3 is TGCGCCAGCCGGGGGACAGGGCTCTACGAGCAGTACTTC.

This rearrangement joins TRBV6-5 to TRBJ2-2; D is unclear. In germline, CDR1 is MNHEY, CDR2 SVGAGI. The CDR3 is 14 amino acids. Trimming removed 5 bases from V and 3 bases from J, with 10 bases in between. The DNA for the CDR3 is TGTGCCAGCAGTCTGGGCTATGACACCGGGGAGCTGTTTTTT. It translates to CASSLGYDTGELFF.

This clone appeared once. This chain uses TRBV4-1 with TRBJ2-3, with a weak D call TRBD2 (6 bases). Germline CDR1 MGHRA, CDR2 YSYEKL. The ends were cut back, 1 base at V and 1 base at J, with 9 bases in the middle. There are 15 residues in the CDR3. CDR3 sequence: CASSQVASGTDTQYF. The CDR3 region has the DNA TGCGCCAGCAGCCAAGTCGCTAGCGGCACAGATACGCAGTATTTT.

The chain carries TRBV2 and TRBJ2-7; D uncertain. CDR1 is SNHLY and CDR2 is FYNNEI in the germline V gene. The CDR3 contains 14 residues. The V end was cut by 1 base, the J end by 11 bases, with 18 bases between. CDR3 sequence (DNA): TGTGCCAGCAGTGAAGTGGTTGCGCTAAGTTTGGAGTACTTC. It codes for CASSEVVALSLEYF.

The chain has TRBV27 and TRBJ1-5, with D uncertain. Germline CDR1 and CDR2: MNHEY and SMNVEV (reference sequence). V gave up 3 bases and J gave up 7 bases, with 10 bases separating them. CDR3 length: 13 amino acids. Here the CDR3 reads CASSFSSTQPQHF. CDR3 sequence (DNA): TGTGCCAGCAGTTTCTCCAGTACGCAGCCCCAGCATTTT.

The chain recombines TRBV11-2 with TRBJ2-6; D not certain. The CDR3 covers 15 residues. Germline V gene lookup returns CDR1 SGHAT and CDR2 FQNNGV. Trimming removed 6 bases at V and 0 bases at J, with 9 bases between. For the CDR3, the DNA is TGTGCCAGCAGGCCTCTTAGCTCTGGGGCCAACGTCCTGACTTTC. Amino acid sequence: CASRPLSSGANVLTF.